The following is a T cell receptor beta chain sequence with its context. This sample is part of a study of sequential checkpoint blockade in melanoma. Study overall: Patients were randomized 1:1 to nivolumab-then-ipilimumab or ipilimumab-then-nivolumab first-line.

The sample's treatment: randomized to nivolumab then ipilimumab (arm A) or the reverse (arm B). Patients had received no earlier DNA-damaging chemotherapy. Assay: immunoSEQ multiplex PCR; the TCRdb copy retains only in-frame clones and omits some. The table includes about 40,000 clones, roughly 89% detected once. The starting material was CD8+ T cells sorted from blood (inferred from file names), obtained from a patient given nivolumab and ipilimumab in sequence. The TCR originated in a human donor with melanoma.

As DNA, the CDR3 is TGCAGCGCCGAGACAGAGAGAAACTATGGCTACACCTTC. Protein sequence: CSAETERNYGYTF. This rearrangement joins TRBV29-1 to TRBJ1-2; the D gene is possibly TRBD1 (5 bases). The CDR3 totals 13 residues. CDR1 and CDR2 from the germline V gene are SQVTM and ANQGSEA. Trimming cost V 7 bases and J 2 bases, with 14 bases left between them.